The next 15 T cell receptor beta chains were all read from a single sample in a study of PD-1 blockade in mismatch repair-deficient tumors (dated by TCRdb to about 2017). The library was produced with the immunoSEQ multiplex PCR assay. Drawn from immuneACCESS, this table holds only the in-frame rearrangements with V and J called that TCRdb kept. Clones are partly lost; checked studies trace under half to an unresolved V gene and leave the rest unexplained. The sample table lists more than 90,000 clones, 60% to 85% of them with a count of one. The ten largest account for roughly 4.8% of the sample. The sample consisted of peripheral blood, taken about 13 months after starting pembrolizumab. Receptor source: an adult with mismatch repair-deficient cancer.

The V call is TRBV11-3, the J call TRBJ2-7; D is tentatively TRBD1 or TRBD2 (5 bases each). Between the trimmed V and J ends, which lost 0 bases and 2 bases, there was a span of 11 bases. The CDR3 length is 15 residues. Germline loops: CDR1 SGHNT, CDR2 YENEEA. CDR3 DNA: TGTGCCAGCAGCTTAGAGGGGACCTTCCCCTACGAGCAGTACTTC. Translation gives CASSLEGTFPYEQYF.

This clone occurred a few times. This chain links TRBV23-1 with TRBJ2-7; TRBD1 aligns across 9 bases. TRBV23-1 belongs to the ORF category, with a function that is uncertain. This CDR3 contains 17 residues. V was pared by 0 bases and J by 5 bases, with 11 bases of the junction left unmatched. The CDR3 DNA sequence: TGCGCCAGCAGTCAATCAAGGGGGACAGGGCCTATCGACGAGCAGTACTTC. Amino acid sequence: CASSQSRGTGPIDEQYF.

V gene TRBV18 combines with J gene TRBJ2-5; 12 bases align to TRBD2. The CDR3 loop spans 17 amino acids. From germline, CDR1 is KGHSH and CDR2 LQKENI. J was trimmed by 4 bases and V by 1 base; bases with no gene match: 7. The CDR3 DNA reads as TGTGCCAGCTCACCACAAGCTAGCGGGAGGGCCCTAGAGACCCAGTACTTC. It codes for CASSPQASGRALETQYF.

The J gene is TRBJ2-5, the V gene TRBV7-9; D might be TRBD1 (6 bases). V was cut by 5 bases and J by 7 bases, with 26 bases left in between. The germline CDR1 and CDR2 sequences are SEHNR and FQNEAQ (reference sequence). The CDR3 runs to 17 residues. The CDR3 here is CASSLLGAAGSRGTQYF. The CDR3 region has the DNA TGTGCCAGCAGCCTCCTGGGGGCGGCAGGCTCGAGGGGGACCCAGTACTTC.

This chain connects TRBV11-2 to TRBJ1-2; 12 bases are a match to TRBD1. Germline V gene sequence: CDR1 SGHAT, CDR2 FQNNGV. Germline trimming cut 5 bases from V and 5 bases from J; bases unmatched to any gene: 6. CDR3 size: 15 residues. CDR3 DNA: TGTGCCAGCAGCCCGCAGGGACAGGGGGCATATGGCTACACCTTC. Amino acids: CASSPQGQGAYGYTF.

The V call is TRBV9, the J call TRBJ1-1; D remains ambiguous. This CDR3 region has 13 residues. Deletions cut 4 bases from V and 1 base from J, with 8 bases between. From germline, CDR1 is SGDLS and CDR2 YYNGEE. Here the CDR3 reads CASSPYKNTEAFF. CDR3 in DNA: TGTGCCAGCAGCCCGTACAAGAACACTGAAGCTTTCTTT.

The gene calls are TRBV9 and TRBJ2-1; 9 bases match TRBD2. Looked up from germline, CDR1 is SGDLS and CDR2 is YYNGEE. This CDR3 region has 17 residues. V lost 0 bases, J lost 7 bases, and 11 bases stayed unmatched. The CDR3 DNA sequence: TGTGCCAGCAGCGTAGTCGGGCTAGCGGGAACAAGGAATGAGCAGTTCTTC. Translation gives CASSVVGLAGTRNEQFF.

J is TRBJ2-6 and V is TRBV7-3; D is perhaps TRBD2 (6 bases). Between the trimmed V and J ends, which lost 0 bases and 1 base, there was a span of 13 bases. Germline V gene sequence: CDR1 SGHTA, CDR2 FQGTGA. There are 18 residues in the CDR3. The CDR3 loop is CASSLTGTVNSGANVLTF. DNA for the CDR3: TGTGCCAGCAGCTTAACTGGGACTGTTAATTCTGGGGCCAACGTCCTGACTTTC.

This clone was counted only a few times. The chain recombines TRBV7-2 with TRBJ2-1; D not certain. There are 13 residues in the CDR3. Trimming removed 4 bases from V and 8 bases from J, with 12 bases in between. The germline gives CDR1 SGHTA, CDR2 FQGNSA. This CDR3 reads CASSYGRFDEQFF. The CDR3 DNA follows: TGTGCCAGCAGCTACGGAAGGTTCGATGAGCAGTTCTTC.

This chain uses TRBV19 with TRBJ2-3; TRBD2 matches 7 bases. The germline V gene encodes CDR1 LNHDA and CDR2 SQIVND (reference sequence). Trimming took 3 bases from V and 2 from J; bases not matched to a gene: 5. The CDR3 is 15 residues long. The CDR3, as DNA: TGTGCCAGTAGTATTGGAGGGAGGGACACAGATACGCAGTATTTT. This translates into CASSIGGRDTDTQYF. The whole variable domain, filled in from reference TRBV19 and TRBJ2-3, reads DGGITQSPKYLFRKEGQNVTLSCEQNLNHDAMYWYRQDPGQGLRLIYYSQIVNDFQKGDIAEGYSVSREKKESFPLTVTSAQKNPTAFYLCASSIGGRDTDTQYFGPGTRLTVL.

This chain uses TRBV10-3 with TRBJ2-1, with TRBD1 as a possible D gene (5 bases). Germline V gives CDR1 ENHRY, CDR2 SYGVKD. V was clipped by 8 bases and J by 5 bases, with 13 bases between them. The CDR3 loop spans 13 amino acids. The CDR3 nucleotides are TGTGCCATCGGGGCCCCCGAGGACAATGAGCAGTTCTTC. Translating gives CAIGAPEDNEQFF.

The rearrangement joins TRBV6-1 to TRBJ2-5; D gene unclear. CDR1 is MNHNS and CDR2 is SASEGT in the germline V gene. Trimming stripped 6 bases from V and 1 base from J, with 6 bases between. The CDR3 has 12 residues. The CDR3 sequence is CASRTFQETQYF. CDR3 DNA sequence: TGTGCCAGCAGAACATTCCAAGAGACCCAGTACTTC.

This clone is a singleton in its sample. V is TRBV10-3 and J is TRBJ1-5; a weak D match, TRBD1 (6 bases). This CDR3 contains 13 residues. Trimming pared 8 bases from V and 3 bases from J, leaving 11 bases between. The germline V gene encodes CDR1 ENHRY and CDR2 SYGVKD. The CDR3 here is CAIGQGSNQPQHF. The CDR3 DNA reads TGTGCCATCGGGCAGGGGTCCAATCAGCCCCAGCATTTT.

The chain uses TRBV9 and TRBJ2-1; 7 positions agree with TRBD2. The CDR3 loop spans 16 amino acids. The germline V gene encodes CDR1 SGDLS and CDR2 YYNGEE. After removal of 0 bases from V and 3 bases from J, the junction contained 6 bases not matched to a gene. CDR3 in amino acids: CASSVESSGVYNEQFF. CDR3 DNA: TGTGCCAGCAGCGTAGAATCTAGCGGAGTCTACAATGAGCAGTTCTTC.

J is TRBJ1-1 and V is TRBV9, with a tentative D call TRBD1 (5 bases). The V gene lost 0 bases and the J gene lost 7 bases, with 10 bases spanning the gap. The CDR3 contains 13 residues. Germline V CDR1 and CDR2: SGDLS, YYNGEE. The CDR3 DNA reads TGTGCCAGCAGCGTAGAGCAGGGATTTGAAGCTTTCTTT. As protein: CASSVEQGFEAFF.